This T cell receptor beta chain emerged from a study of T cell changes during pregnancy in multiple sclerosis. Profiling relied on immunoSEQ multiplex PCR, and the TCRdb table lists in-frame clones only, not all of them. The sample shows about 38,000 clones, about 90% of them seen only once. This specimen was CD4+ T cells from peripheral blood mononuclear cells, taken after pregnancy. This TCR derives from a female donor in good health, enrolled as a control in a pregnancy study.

As DNA, the CDR3 is TGTGCCAGCAGTTGGACAGCCGGACCTGGAAACACCATATATTTT. This sequence encodes CASSWTAGPGNTIYF. The V call is TRBV27, the J call TRBJ1-3; D may be TRBD1 (6 bases). Per the germline V gene, CDR1 is MNHEY and CDR2 is SMNVEV (reference sequence). The CDR3 sequence is 15 residues long. Trimming left V 4 bases short and J 2 bases short, with 12 bases between.